This T cell receptor beta chain was recorded in a study of cytomegalovirus exposure and HLA in healthy donors (dated by TCRdb to the late 2010s). A note on the overall study: The 666 repertoires of the first cohort and the 120 validation repertoires were produced on the same platform, according to a later analysis. The study aimed to test whether cataloging public T cell receptors could reveal signatures of past pathogen exposure. A separate validation cohort of 100 to 150 different subjects was used in addition to the 666-subject first cohort. High-throughput TCR immunosequencing, statistical association of individual TCRs with disease status, and machine learning were combined to predict cytomegalovirus infection status. General conclusions and limits of the study: The classifier was reported to diagnose cytomegalovirus status with high specificity and sensitivity in both the original cohort and the validation cohort. Three of the identified cytomegalovirus-associated TCR beta chains were confirmed in vitro to be specific for cytomegalovirus antigens. The authors suggested that the approach could potentially be generalized to other disease states and immunological phenotypes. The validation cohort had no HLA typing available for a later analysis, so co-occurrence within that cohort was assessed over all 120 or so repertoires. The study listed 164 TCR beta chains as associated with cytomegalovirus. Most TCR sequences were seen in very few donors, while some public TCRs were found in many individuals. A later analysis found that TCRs clustered in the first cohort also tended to co-occur in the approximately 120 validation repertoires, with approximately 95% of cluster scores above 0.

Libraries were made using the immunoSEQ multiplex PCR assay. The study's processing was this. To diagnose cytomegalovirus status from the catalog of TCR beta chain sequences, a statistical classification framework was built. TCRdb's version of the immuneACCESS table is confined to in-frame rearrangements and falls short of the full clone set. An unresolved V gene accounts for under half of the shortfall where checked; the remainder is of unknown origin. Clonal size and the V and J genes are those of that table, whereas D and trimming came from the DNA. The table for this sample lists fewer than 70,000 clones; 90% to 97% of them were counted only once. The top ten clonotypes cover around 0.83% of the sample. The donors belonged to the validation cohort of around 130 subjects, which was separate from the roughly 700-subject first cohort. Including the terminal cysteine and phenylalanine, the CDR3 comprises 14 residues. Here the CDR3 DNA is all that survives: 42 bases in frame from base 1. CDR1 is given as KGHSH and CDR2 as LQKENI, both from the germline V gene. The germline V end is reduced by 4 bases and the J end by 4 bases; junction bases left unmatched: 3.

About this clone itself: Its antigen target is currently unknown. It has no much larger one-base neighbor in the sample; base qualities were not kept.

The clonotype comes from a man between 18 and 35 years old in good health and CMV-seronegative. This chain joins TRBV18 to TRBJ1-5; 8 nucleotides in the junction match TRBD1. The sample was PBMCs. CDR3 region: CASSLTGGNQPQHF. The bases read TGTGCCAGCTCACTTACAGGGGGGAATCAGCCCCAGCATTTT.